Listed here is a single TCR beta chain. Its antigen is as yet unknown. A read error may account for a junction end that differs from germline. This sample's treatment: approximately nine-day PBMC culture with coronavirus spike peptide pools or control peptides (ViraFEST assay). The sample belongs to a study of vaccination and CD4 T cells after COVID-19. Oncomine TCR Beta short-read sequencing was applied to DNA from cultured CD4+ T cells. TCRdb analysed the PCR reads with MiXCR anew, one entry per CDR3 protein. The sample contains about 14,000 distinct CDR3 sequences, roughly 30% of which appear only once. Looked up from germline, CDR1 is LNHNV and CDR2 is YYDKDF (reference sequence). This CDR3 has 14 residues.

This chain links TRBV15 with TRBJ1-5, with TRBD1 identical over 8 bases. The TCR was taken from a human donor with COVID-19. The sequenced sample consisted of cultured CD4+ T cells from blood. DNA of the CDR3: TGTGCCGCCAGCCTCGGACAGGGCGGGCAGCCCCAGCATTTT. Protein: CAASLGQGGQPQHF.